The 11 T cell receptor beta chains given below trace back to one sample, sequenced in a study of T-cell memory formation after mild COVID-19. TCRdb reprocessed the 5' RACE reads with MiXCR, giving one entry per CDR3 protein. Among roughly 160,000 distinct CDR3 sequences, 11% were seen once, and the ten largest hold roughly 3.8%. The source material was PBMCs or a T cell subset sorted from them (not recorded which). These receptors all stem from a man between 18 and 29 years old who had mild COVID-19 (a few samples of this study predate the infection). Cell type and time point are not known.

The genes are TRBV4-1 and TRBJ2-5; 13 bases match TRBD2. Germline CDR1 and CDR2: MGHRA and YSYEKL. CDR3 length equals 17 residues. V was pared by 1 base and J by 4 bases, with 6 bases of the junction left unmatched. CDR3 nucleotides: TGCGCCAGCAGCCAAGTCTGGACTAGCGGGGGCGGAGAGACCCAGTACTTC. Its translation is CASSQVWTSGGGETQYF.

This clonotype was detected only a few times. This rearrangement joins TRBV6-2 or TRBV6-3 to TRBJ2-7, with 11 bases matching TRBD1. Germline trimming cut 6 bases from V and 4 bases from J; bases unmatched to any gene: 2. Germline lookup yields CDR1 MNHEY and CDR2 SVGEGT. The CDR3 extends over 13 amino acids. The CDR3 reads CASRWDRGYEQYV. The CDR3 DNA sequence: TGTGCCAGCAGGTGGGACAGGGGGTACGAGCAGTACGTC.

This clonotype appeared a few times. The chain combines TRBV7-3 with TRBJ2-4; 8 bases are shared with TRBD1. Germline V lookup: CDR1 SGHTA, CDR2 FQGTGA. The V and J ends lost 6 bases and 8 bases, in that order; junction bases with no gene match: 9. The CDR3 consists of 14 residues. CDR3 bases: TGTGCCAGCAGTCCTGGACAGGGATGGGACATTCAGTACTTC. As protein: CASSPGQGWDIQYF.

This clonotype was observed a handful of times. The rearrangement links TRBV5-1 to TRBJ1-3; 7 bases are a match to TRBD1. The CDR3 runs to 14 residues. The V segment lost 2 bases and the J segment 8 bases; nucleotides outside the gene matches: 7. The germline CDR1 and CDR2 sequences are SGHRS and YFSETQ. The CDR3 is CASSLQGSMDTIYF. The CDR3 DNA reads TGCGCCAGCAGCTTACAGGGGTCCATGGACACCATATATTTT. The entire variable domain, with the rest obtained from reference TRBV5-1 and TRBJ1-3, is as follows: KAGVTQTPRYLIKTRGQQVTLSCSPISGHRSVSWYQQTPGQGLQFLFEYFSETQRNKGNFPGRFSGRQFSNSRSEMNVSTLELGDSALYLCASSLQGSMDTIYFGEGSWLTVV.

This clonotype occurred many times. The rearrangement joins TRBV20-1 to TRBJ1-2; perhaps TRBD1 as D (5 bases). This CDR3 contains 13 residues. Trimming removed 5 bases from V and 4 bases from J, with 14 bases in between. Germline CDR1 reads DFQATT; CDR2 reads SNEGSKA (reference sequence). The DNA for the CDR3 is TGCAGTGCTCCCGCACCGGGACGCTATGGCTACACCTTC. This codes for CSAPAPGRYGYTF.

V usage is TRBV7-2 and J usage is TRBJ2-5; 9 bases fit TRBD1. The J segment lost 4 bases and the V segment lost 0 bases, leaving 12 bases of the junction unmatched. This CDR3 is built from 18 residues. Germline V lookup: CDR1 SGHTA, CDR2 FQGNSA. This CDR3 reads CASSLARGQGLTGETQYF. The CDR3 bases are TGTGCCAGCAGCTTAGCGAGGGGACAGGGACTAACAGGAGAGACCCAGTACTTC. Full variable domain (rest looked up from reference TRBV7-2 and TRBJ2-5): GAGVSQSPSNKVTEKGKDVELRCDPISGHTALYWYRQSLGQGLEFLIYFQGNSAPDKSGLPSDRFSAERTGGSVSTLTIQRTQQEDSAVYLCASSLARGQGLTGETQYFGPGTRLLVL.

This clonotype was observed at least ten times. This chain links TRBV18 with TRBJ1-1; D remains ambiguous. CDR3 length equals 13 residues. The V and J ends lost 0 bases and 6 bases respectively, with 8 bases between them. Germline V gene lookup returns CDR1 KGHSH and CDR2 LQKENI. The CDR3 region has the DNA TGTGCCAGCTCACCACCGTCCAGCTCTGAAGCTTTCTTT. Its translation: CASSPPSSSEAFF.

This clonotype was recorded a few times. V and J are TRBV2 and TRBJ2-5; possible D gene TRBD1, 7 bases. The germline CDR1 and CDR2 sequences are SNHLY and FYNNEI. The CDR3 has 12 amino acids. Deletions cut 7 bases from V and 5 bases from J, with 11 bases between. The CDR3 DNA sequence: TGTGCCAGCAACCAGGGGGGCGAGACCCAGTACTTC. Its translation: CASNQGGETQYF.

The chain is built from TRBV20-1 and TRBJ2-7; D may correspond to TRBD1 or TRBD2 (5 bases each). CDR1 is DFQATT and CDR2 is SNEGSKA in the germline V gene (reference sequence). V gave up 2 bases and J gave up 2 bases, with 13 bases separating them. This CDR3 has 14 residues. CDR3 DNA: TGCAGTGCTAGACGGATGGGGGTGGCCTACGAGCAGTACTTC. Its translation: CSARRMGVAYEQYF.

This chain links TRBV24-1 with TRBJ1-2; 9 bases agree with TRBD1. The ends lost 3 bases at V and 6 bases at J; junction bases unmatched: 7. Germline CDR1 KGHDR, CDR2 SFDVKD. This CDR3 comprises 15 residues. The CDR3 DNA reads TGTGCCACCAGTGATCCTAACAGGGGGCGAGATGGCTACACCTTC. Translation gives CATSDPNRGRDGYTF.

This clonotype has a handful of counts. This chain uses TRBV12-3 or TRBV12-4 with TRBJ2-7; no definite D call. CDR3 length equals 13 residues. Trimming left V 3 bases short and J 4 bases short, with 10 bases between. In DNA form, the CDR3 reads TGTGCCAGCAGTTTGGCACAATTTTACGAGCAGTACTTC. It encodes CASSLAQFYEQYF.